A single sample gave rise to the 27 T cell receptor beta chains below, sequenced in a study of Graves' ophthalmopathy and Graves' hyperthyroidism. Scientists amplified the TCR beta CDR3 regions from RNA transcripts. Scientists carried out first-round RT-PCR using HTBI primers and then a second-round multiplex PCR. MiXCR was run by TCRdb on the multiplex PCR reads, yielding one entry per CDR3 protein. The repertoire holds around 670,000 distinct CDR3 sequences, with 35% to 50% as singletons. Sequenced sample: peripheral blood. Receptors originate from an adult man with Graves' ophthalmopathy.

This clonotype occurred many times. The chain couples TRBV19 to TRBJ1-1, with D uncertain. The CDR3 contains 13 residues. Germline V gives CDR1 LNHDA, CDR2 SQIVND (reference sequence). The V gene lost 8 bases and the J gene lost 0 bases, with 10 bases spanning the gap. The CDR3 loop reads CASGSSLNTEAFF. CDR3 nucleotide sequence: TGTGCCAGTGGTTCATCACTGAACACTGAAGCTTTCTTT.

This clonotype was detected only a few times. V and J are TRBV7-9 and TRBJ2-2; D uncertain. The CDR3 has 13 amino acids. V was trimmed by 5 bases and J by 9 bases, leaving 13 bases between them. Germline CDR1 SEHNR, CDR2 FQNEAQ (reference sequence). CDR3 in DNA: TGTGCCAGCAGCCCTCAGAGTTCTAGGGAGCTGTTTTTT. Its protein product is CASSPQSSRELFF.

The CDR3 DNA sequence: TGTGCCAGCAGACCCGGACAGTCCTATGGCTACACCTTC. This encodes CASRPGQSYGYTF. V and J are TRBV27 and TRBJ1-2, with a possible D match to TRBD1 (6 bases). Looked up from germline, CDR1 is MNHEY and CDR2 is SMNVEV (reference sequence). The CDR3 has 13 residues. V lost 6 bases to trimming and J lost 4 bases, with 12 bases between them.

This clonotype was observed at least ten times. The chain is built from TRBV28 and TRBJ1-2, with D unclear. Germline CDR1 and CDR2: MDHEN and SYDVKM. The CDR3 runs 11 residues. V lost 4 bases, J lost 8 bases, and 8 bases lay in between. CDR3 in amino acids: CASSSGFGYTF. CDR3 sequence (DNA): TGTGCCAGCAGTTCAGGATTCGGCTACACCTTC.

The CDR3 region is CATSIPTSGGQETQHF. DNA of the CDR3: TGTGCCACCAGCATTCCGACTAGCGGGGGGCAAGAGACCCAGCATTTT. This sequence joins TRBV15 and TRBJ1-5; D is perhaps TRBD1 (6 bases). Germline CDR1 LNHNV, CDR2 YYDKDF (reference sequence). V was shortened by 4 bases and J by 11 bases, with 24 bases between the two germline ends. The CDR3 spans 16 residues.

This clonotype came up once. A read error may be the cause here, since a much bigger clone is one base away. J is TRBJ1-4 and V is TRBV7-8; 7 nucleotides line up with TRBD1. V shed 6 bases and J 8 bases; nucleotides not matched to a gene: 12. The CDR3 consists of 15 residues. Per the germline V gene, CDR1 is SGHVS and CDR2 is FQNEAQ. CDR3 amino acids: CASRSGQEGREKLFF. CDR3 in DNA: TGTGCCAGCAGATCCGGACAGGAAGGTCGAGAAAAACTGTTTTTT.

Comments on this clonotype: The junction shows a germline mismatch at one end, possibly a read error. The chain recombines TRBV10-3 with TRBJ2-7; TRBD2 is a possible D gene (7 bases). The germline V gene has CDR1 ENHRY and CDR2 SYGVKD. The length of the CDR3 is 16 residues. The CDR3 nucleotides are TGTGCCAGCAGTGAAGCCCCTGGGGGGGGCGGTTACGAGCAGTACTTC. This codes for CASSEAPGGGGYEQYF.

The chain uses TRBV24-1 and TRBJ2-6; tentative D call: TRBD1 (5 bases). CDR1 is KGHDR, CDR2 SFDVKD, per germline. This CDR3 has 15 residues. Trimming stripped 7 bases from V and 0 bases from J, with 9 bases between. CDR3 DNA sequence: TGTGCCACCAGCCTTGACAGCTCTGGGGCCAACGTCCTGACTTTC. Translation: CATSLDSSGANVLTF.

The V gene is TRBV7-6, the J gene TRBJ2-5, with a tentative D call TRBD2 (6 bases). The DNA end favors TRBJ2-1, so the J call may be wrong. This CDR3 spans 13 amino acids. CDR1 is SGHVS, CDR2 FNYEAQ, per germline. The CDR3: CASSSTSFNEQFF. The CDR3 DNA reads TGTGCCAGCAGCTCAACTAGCTTTAATGAGCAGTTCTTC.

The CDR3, as DNA: TGTGCCAGCTCACCAAAGGCAGGGGCCTACGAGCAGTACTTC. Its translation: CASSPKAGAYEQYF. The rearrangement joins TRBV2 to TRBJ2-7; a possible D gene is TRBD1 (6 bases). Trimming took off 8 bases at V and 2 bases at J, with 16 bases between the two ends. Germline CDR1 and CDR2: SNHLY and FYNNEI. The CDR3 has 14 residues.

V is TRBV19 and J is TRBJ1-2; D is unclear. Germline CDR1 and CDR2: LNHDA and SQIVND (reference sequence). The V and J ends lost 3 bases and 5 bases respectively, with 10 bases between them. The CDR3 sequence is 13 residues long. CDR3 protein: CASSIQDGYGYTF. Here the CDR3 DNA reads TGTGCCAGTAGTATTCAGGACGGATATGGCTACACCTTC.

Points on this clonotype: The junction and the germline gene differ at one end; a read error may be behind it. This chain connects TRBV7-9 to TRBJ2-7, with no clear D. Germline V gives CDR1 SEHNR, CDR2 FQNEAQ (reference sequence). There are 13 residues in the CDR3. The DNA for the CDR3 is TGCGCCAGCAGCCCCAAGATGTCGTACGAGCAGTACTTC. Translation gives CASSPKMSYEQYF.

The chain combines TRBV20-1 with TRBJ2-7; perhaps TRBD1 as D (7 bases). Per germline, CDR1 DFQATT and CDR2 SNEGSKA (reference sequence). The CDR3 has 15 amino acids. The ends were cut back, 3 bases at V and 7 bases at J, with 22 bases in the middle. CDR3 in amino acids: CSARAETGWEEEQYF. CDR3 DNA sequence: TGCAGTGCTAGGGCCGAGACAGGGTGGGAGGAGGAGCAGTACTTC.

The chain couples TRBV12-3 or TRBV12-4 to TRBJ1-4; D is unclear. V dropped 3 bases and J dropped 3 bases, with 8 bases sitting between them. The CDR3 is 14 amino acids. The CDR3 DNA reads TGTGCCAGCAGTTTTGGGCCCGCTAATGAAAAACTGTTTTTT. This gives the protein CASSFGPANEKLFF.

This chain joins TRBV25-1 and TRBJ2-5; maybe TRBD2 (6 bases). CDR3 length equals 14 residues. V lost 2 bases and J lost 5, with 12 bases in between. Germline lookup yields CDR1 MGHDK and CDR2 SYGVNS. CDR3: CASSEGGAGETQYF. CDR3 sequence (DNA): TGTGCCAGCAGTGAAGGAGGGGCTGGTGAGACCCAGTACTTC.

At least ten counts were recorded for this clonotype. DNA of the CDR3: TGCAGCGTTGGGCAGGGACCTAATGAAAAACTGTTTTTT. Its protein product is CSVGQGPNEKLFF. This chain uses TRBV29-1 with TRBJ1-4; tentative D call: TRBD1 (5 bases). Trimming removed 4 bases from V and 3 bases from J, with 9 bases in between. This CDR3 is built from 13 residues. Germline CDR1 reads SQVTM; CDR2 reads ANQGSEA.

The CDR3 coding sequence is TGTGCCAGCGGCCGGGGGGCGATAAATGAAAAACTGTTTTTT. This encodes CASGRGAINEKLFF. The V gene is TRBV5-6, the J gene TRBJ1-4, with TRBD1 as a possible D gene (6 bases). The CDR3 runs to 14 residues. V was pared by 7 bases and J by 5 bases, with 15 bases between. The germline gives CDR1 SGHDT, CDR2 YYEEEE.

This clonotype was counted at least ten times. The V call is TRBV7-9, the J call TRBJ2-5, with D possibly TRBD2 on 5 matching bases. The CDR3 runs to 15 residues. Germline V gene lookup returns CDR1 SEHNR and CDR2 FQNEAQ (reference sequence). Trimming took 4 bases from V and 5 from J, leaving 17 bases between them. CDR3 residues: CASSSPEDSRETQYF. The DNA for the CDR3 is TGTGCCAGCAGCTCGCCAGAGGACTCCCGCGAGACCCAGTACTTC.

This clonotype has a count of ten or more. The V call is TRBV2, the J call TRBJ1-4, with 8 nucleotides matching TRBD1. The CDR3 contains 15 residues. V gave up 6 bases and J gave up 5 bases; unmatched junction bases: 8. From germline, CDR1 is SNHLY and CDR2 FYNNEI. The CDR3 protein is CASRRIDRGNEKLFF. CDR3 coding DNA: TGTGCCAGCAGGCGAATCGACAGGGGCAATGAAAAACTGTTTTTT. Full variable domain (rest looked up from reference TRBV2 and TRBJ1-4): EPEVTQTPSHQVTQMGQEVILRCVPISNHLYFYWYRQILGQKVEFLVSFYNNEISEKSEIFDDQFSVERPDGSNFTLKIRSTKLEDSAMYFCASRRIDRGNEKLFFGSGTQLSVL.

The V and J genes are TRBV6-5 and TRBJ1-4, with D perhaps TRBD1 (6 bases). The CDR3 length is 15 residues. With 0 bases removed from V and 4 bases from J, the gap between germline ends came to 9 bases. The germline V gene encodes CDR1 MNHEY and CDR2 SVGAGI. The CDR3 nucleotides read TGTGCCAGCAGTTACTCAACAGGGAATAATGAAAAACTGTTTTTT. It is translated as CASSYSTGNNEKLFF.

The table lists this clonotype with many counts. This chain joins TRBV7-9 and TRBJ2-7, with D tentatively TRBD1 or TRBD2 (5 bases each). The CDR3 consists of 14 residues. V dropped 6 bases and J dropped 2 bases, with 14 bases sitting between them. In germline, CDR1 is SEHNR, CDR2 FQNEAQ (reference sequence). CDR3 region: CASSTGTEAYEQYF. CDR3 in DNA: TGTGCCAGCAGTACCGGGACGGAGGCCTACGAGCAGTACTTC.

The rearrangement links TRBV20-1 to TRBJ1-1; 7 bases are shared with TRBD1. With 5 bases clipped from V and 4 bases from J, the junction kept 13 bases outside the gene matches. Germline lookup yields CDR1 DFQATT and CDR2 SNEGSKA (reference sequence). The CDR3 totals 15 residues. The CDR3 DNA reads as TGCAGTGCTGGGGGACAGCTAACATCGGCCACTGAAGCTTTCTTT. Translation: CSAGGQLTSATEAFF.

This clonotype was recorded at least ten times. The gene calls are TRBV15 and TRBJ1-2, with D perhaps matching TRBD1 (6 bases). This CDR3 has 13 residues. CDR1 is LNHNV and CDR2 is YYDKDF in the germline V gene (reference sequence). V dropped 4 bases and J dropped 6 bases, with 12 bases sitting between them. The CDR3 protein is CATSNTGYDGYTF. The CDR3 DNA reads as TGTGCCACCAGCAATACAGGGTATGATGGCTACACCTTC.

This clonotype was recorded many times. This chain uses TRBV2 with TRBJ2-2, with D possibly called TRBD1 or TRBD2 (5 bases each). V was clipped by 7 bases and J by 5 bases, with 11 bases between them. In germline, CDR1 is SNHLY, CDR2 FYNNEI. This CDR3 comprises 13 residues. The CDR3 DNA reads TGTGCCAGCACTCCGGGGCAGACCGGGGAGCTGTTTTTT. Translating it yields CASTPGQTGELFF.

The chain recombines TRBV29-1 with TRBJ2-7; D is perhaps TRBD1 (6 bases). The CDR3 runs to 13 residues. Germline CDR1 and CDR2: SQVTM and ANQGSEA. V was pared by 8 bases and J by 4 bases, with 18 bases between. The CDR3 region has the DNA TGCAGCTCACGTCGGGACATGGATTACGAGCAGTACTTC. This encodes CSSRRDMDYEQYF.

This clonotype occurred many times. The genes are TRBV29-1 and TRBJ2-7, with D perhaps matching TRBD2 (5 bases). CDR1 and CDR2 from the germline V gene are SQVTM and ANQGSEA. This CDR3 has 11 amino acids. V was shortened by 4 bases and J by 4 bases, with 8 bases between the two germline ends. DNA for the CDR3: TGCAGCGTTGGCTTAGCGTACGAGCAGTACTTC. Translated, it gives CSVGLAYEQYF.

Notes on this clonotype: An end of the junction differs from the germline gene, which may be a read error. V is TRBV7-9 and J is TRBJ1-2; D gene unclear. The V gene's germline CDR1 is SEHNR and CDR2 FQNEAQ (reference sequence). The CDR3 loop spans 13 amino acids. CDR3 sequence: CASSLGRAGGYTF. The CDR3 nucleotides are TGTGCCAGCAGTTTAGGCCGGGCTGGTGGCTACACCTTC.